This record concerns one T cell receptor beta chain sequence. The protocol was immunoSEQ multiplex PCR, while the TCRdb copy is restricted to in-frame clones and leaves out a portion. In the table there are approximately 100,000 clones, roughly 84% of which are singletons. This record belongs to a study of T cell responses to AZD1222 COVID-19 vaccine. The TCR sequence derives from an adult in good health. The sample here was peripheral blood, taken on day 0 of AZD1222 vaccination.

CDR3 bases: TGTGCCAGCAGGCAAACAGGGACCCCTAATGAAAAACTGTTTTTT. As protein: CASRQTGTPNEKLFF. This chain links TRBV7-9 with TRBJ1-4; maybe TRBD1 (6 bases). Per the germline V gene, CDR1 is SEHNR and CDR2 is FQNEAQ (reference sequence). V was pared by 6 bases and J by 3 bases, with 14 bases between. There are 15 residues in the CDR3.